This paragraph reports one T cell receptor beta chain. Its antigen is not identified. TCRdb processed the RT-PCR reads anew with MiXCR; each CDR3 protein has one entry. Here the sample spans hundreds of thousands of distinct CDR3 sequences, roughly 22% being singletons. The source of the sample is a study of response to subunit inactivated influenza vaccine. Points from the study as a whole: Only a handful of new T cells, the authors suggested, are recruited with each seasonal influenza vaccination.

V dropped 6 bases and J dropped 2 bases, with 10 bases sitting between them. The CDR3 runs 13 residues. V and J are TRBV12-3 or TRBV12-4 and TRBJ1-1; no clear D. This material consisted of PBMCs from blood, taken roughly 20 months after vaccination. This TCR came from a man between 50 and 75 years old who received an inactivated influenza vaccine. The CDR3 DNA is TGTGCCAGCAGCGAGACCGGCAACACTGAAGCTTTCTTT. This gives the protein CASSETGNTEAFF.